This T cell receptor (beta chain) was observed in a study of blood T cell repertoires in COVID-19. Study-level background: Spain, Italy and the United States supplied samples that represented acute and convalescent COVID-19.

Measured with immunoSEQ multiplex PCR; TCRdb has only the in-frame clones, and not every one. The repertoire holds 120,000 to 150,000 clones, with over 75% as singletons. CDR3 length: 12 amino acids. The germline V gene encodes CDR1 LGHDT and CDR2 YNNKEL (reference sequence). V was pared by 4 bases and J by 11 bases, with 14 bases between. Cohorts were based on clinical histories the participants reported. The sequencing input was PBMCs or T cells enriched from blood (not recorded which). This sequence joins TRBV3-1 (or the pseudogene TRBV3-2) and TRBJ1-1; tentatively, D is TRBD1 (5 bases). The clonotype comes from a woman between 25 and 40 years old with acute COVID-19. CDR3 protein: CASSPPGLGAFF. The CDR3, as DNA: TGTGCCAGCAGCCCCCCAGGGCTCGGGGCTTTCTTT.